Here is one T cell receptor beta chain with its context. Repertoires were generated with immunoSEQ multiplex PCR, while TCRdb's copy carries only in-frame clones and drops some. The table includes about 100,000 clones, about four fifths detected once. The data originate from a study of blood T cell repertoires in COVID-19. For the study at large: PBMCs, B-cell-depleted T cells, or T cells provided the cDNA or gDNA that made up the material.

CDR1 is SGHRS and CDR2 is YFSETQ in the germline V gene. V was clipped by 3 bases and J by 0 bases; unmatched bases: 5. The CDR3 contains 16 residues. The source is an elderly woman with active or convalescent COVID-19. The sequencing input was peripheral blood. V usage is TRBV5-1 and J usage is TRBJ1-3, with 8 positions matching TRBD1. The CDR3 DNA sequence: TGCGCCAGCAGCTCCCGACAGGGGAGCTCTGGAAACACCATATATTTT. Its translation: CASSSRQGSSGNTIYF.